The T cell receptor (beta chain) under discussion was sequenced for a study of identifying expanded T cells in peripheral blood (dated by TCRdb to between 2019 and 2020). In terms of the full investigation: Separate aliquots of the same genomic DNA pool were sequenced to produce technical replicates, and four replicates were compared in pairs. The paper as a whole reports these results and caveats: The authors expected that biological variance in healthy repertoires might rise further over much longer intervals, such as months to years. Both the number of clones called differentially abundant and the false-positive rate were significantly reduced by the beta-binomial model across all healthy-donor time intervals. In all healthy donors, the variance in clone template counts between samples taken two weeks apart rose significantly as total template count increased. Approximately 1.2 differentially abundant clones were flagged by the binomial model between technical replicates, whereas about 17 and 20 were flagged over two weeks and four weeks, respectively.

TCRbeta CDR3 regions were profiled with the immunoSEQ Assay using bias-controlled multiplex PCR amplification of genomic DNA. The authors' pipeline ran thus. To quantify the absolute abundance of each unique TCRbeta CDR3 region, the sequences were collapsed and filtered. Differential abundance was tested with two models: a binomial (Fisher-equivalent) model and a beta-binomial model that adds time-dependent variance fitted from healthy donors. Clones with fewer than 5 combined templates were excluded, and clones with Benjamini-Hochberg FDR below 0.01 were called differentially abundant. In the beta-binomial model, variance was expressed as a function of the total template count across the two samples, in the form v = (b*log(k)+a)^2. Not all clones reach the TCRdb copy of this immuneACCESS table, which keeps in-frame sequences only. Checked studies attribute under half of the gap to unresolved V genes and leave the rest unexplained. The V and J calls and clone size were taken over from that table, and D and trimming were inferred from the DNA. The sample includes around 120,000 clones, with over 65% observed a single time. Approximately 3% of the sample rests with the top ten.

No immune events, such as infections, were documented for the healthy donors during the collection period. Blood repertoires from healthy donors were used as a training cohort for calibrating time-dependent variance in a beta-binomial model of differential abundance of T-cell clones. The training cohort was composed of roughly 10 healthy donors, 3 female and 7 male. On average the donors were around 41 years old, and their ages spanned about 29 to 65 years. Whole blood was collected from each healthy donor at three time points spaced approximately 13 days apart and obtained from a commercial supplier. Genomic DNA was extracted from unsorted whole blood for immunosequencing. Trimming takes 4 bases from V and 1 base from J, and the germline ends sit 8 bases apart. According to the germline V gene, CDR1 reads SGHTA and CDR2 reads FQGNSA. From the cysteine up to the phenylalanine, the CDR3 has a length of 13 residues. Only the CDR3 portion is preserved as DNA: 39 bases, with reading frame beginning at the first base.

On this clone: It lacks a known antigen. Base qualities are missing; no much larger clone stands one base away.

The sequenced sample consisted of blood. The sequence was obtained from a person aged 18 to 75 in good health. Here the chain combines TRBV7-2 and TRBJ2-7; confidence is insufficient to name the D gene. For the CDR3, the sequence is CASSSGMSYEQYF. At the DNA level, the sequence is TGTGCCAGCAGCTCTGGTATGTCCTACGAGCAGTACTTC.